This T cell receptor beta chain was sequenced during a study of CD8 T cells in Susac syndrome. RNA, at about 0.45 to 1 ug, was reverse transcribed with random hexamers. MiXCR, run by TCRdb on the immunoSEQ multiplex PCR reads, gives a single entry per CDR3 protein. The profile shows roughly 300,000 distinct CDR3 sequences, about 85% of them singletons. Germline-derived CDR1 and CDR2 are WNHNN and SYGVQD (reference sequence). This CDR3 has 13 amino acids. V was pared by 3 bases and J by 3 bases, with 9 bases between. The chain links TRBV10-1 to TRBJ2-7; D is unresolved. Input material: CD8+ T cells from PBMCs. This receptor was obtained from a human donor with multiple sclerosis. This CDR3 reads CASSEKPIYEQYF. CDR3 sequence (DNA): TGCGCCAGCAGTGAAAAACCAATCTACGAGCAGTACTTC.